This T cell receptor beta chain was found in a study of cytomegalovirus exposure and HLA in healthy donors. Whole-study results and caveats: Associated with cytomegalovirus, according to the listing, were fewer than 200 TCR beta chains. TRBV6-2, TRBV6-3 and some other V segments were excluded as indistinguishable. Most subjects' HLA-A and HLA-B alleles were reportedly predicted from TCR beta sequences. Three chains linked to CMV were shown in vitro to be specific for CMV antigens.

V was pared by 4 bases and J by 7 bases, with 12 bases of the junction left unmatched. Per the germline V gene, CDR1 is SGDLS and CDR2 is YYNGEE. The length of the CDR3 is 16 residues. Comments on this clone: Its antigen is unknown.

Primers: 60 Vbeta forward and 13 Jbeta reverse. TCRdb keeps only in-frame clones here, not all; method: immunoSEQ multiplex PCR. The sample shows approximately 120,000 clones, about 80% of them seen only once. The sequenced sample consisted of PBMCs. J is TRBJ1-5 and V is TRBV9; 9 bases map to TRBD1. The TCR was taken from a man under 40 in good health and CMV-seropositive. CDR3 protein: CASSPRTGEVNQPQHF. The DNA for the CDR3 is TGTGCCAGCAGCCCTAGGACAGGGGAGGTGAACCAGCCCCAGCATTTT.